This TCR beta chain was observed in a study of shared clonotypes between healthy human individuals. General study results and limits: What rarefaction showed was incomplete sorted-subset sequencing despite large depth. Richness estimates generally favored naive over memory subsets.

A note on this clone: What it recognizes is unknown.

Splitting the CD4+ cells yielded a CD45RA+ naive subset and a CD45RA-negative memory subset. Repertoires were generated with immunoSEQ multiplex PCR, while TCRdb's copy carries only in-frame clones and drops some. The sample includes some 680,000 clones, about three quarters of them seen just once. Germline CDR1 MNHEY, CDR2 SMNVEV (reference sequence). The CDR3 runs 15 residues. J lost 5 bases, V lost 4 bases, and 6 bases had no gene match. The source is a woman aged 30 to 39 in good health. The source material was memory CD4+ T cells sorted from blood. The subset denotes: CD45RA-negative fraction. The V call is TRBV27, the J call TRBJ2-2; TRBD1 agrees at 8 bases. CDR3 DNA sequence: TGTGCCAGCAGTTCCCACGGGACAGGAACCGGGGAGCTGTTTTTT. Translation gives CASSSHGTGTGELFF.